Listed below are T cell receptor beta chains from one sample, sequenced in a study of PD-1 blockade in classical Hodgkin lymphoma. Sequenced by immunoSEQ multiplex PCR; TCRdb stores in-frame clones only, minus some. The sample has some 17,000 clones; about 65% are singletons. The sequenced sample was peripheral blood mononuclear cells (PBMCs), obtained before the fourth cycle of nivolumab. These receptors came from a human donor with classical Hodgkin lymphoma. Both conserved end residues are part of each CDR3. The order of the fields is clone size, D gene, V gene, J gene, CDR3 DNA, CDR3 protein. D genes are given only for firm matches. Not every row has a clone size; where given, it reads once, few, many or a size class.

>few|TRBD2|TRBV6-5|TRBJ2-2
TGTGCCAGCAGTTACCTAGCGGGAGGGCCCGGGGAGCTGTTTTTT
CASSYLAGGPGELFF
>once|TRBD2|TRBV5-4|TRBJ2-3
TGTGCCAGCAGCATAGCGGGGGTCCCGGGTACGCAGTATTTT
CASSIAGVPGTQYF
>NA|TRBD1|TRBV14|TRBJ2-3
TGTGCCAGCAGCCCGGGACAGGGGAGAGACACAGATACGCAGTATTTT
CASSPGQGRDTDTQYF
>NA|TRBD2|TRBV7-9|TRBJ2-1
TGTGCCAGCAGCTTACTCGGGAGGACCTACAATGAGCAGTTCTTC
CASSLLGRTYNEQFF
>few|TRBD1|TRBV5-6|TRBJ2-2
TGTGCCAGCAGTTCGGGACAGGGGGCGTCGGTGAAGTTGACCGGGGAGCTGTTTTTT
CASSSGQGASVKLTGELFF
>NA|TRBD1|TRBV7-9|TRBJ1-1
TGTGCCAGCAGCTTAGCGGACAGGGGTCTGGGCACTGAAGCTTTCTTT
CASSLADRGLGTEAFF
>few|TRBD2|TRBV15|TRBJ2-3
TGTGCCACCAGCATTAGCGGGAGGGCCGGAGGAGATACGCAGTATTTT
CATSISGRAGGDTQYF
>medium-sized|NA|TRBV29-1|TRBJ1-2
TGCAGCGTTCGTGAGGGGGTCGCGGGCTATGGCTACACCTTC
CSVREGVAGYGYTF
>medium-sized|NA|TRBV13|TRBJ2-7
TGTGCCAGCTCCATGGAGGGCTACGAGCAGTACTTC
CASSMEGYEQYF
>NA|NA|TRBV14|TRBJ2-2
TGTGCCAGCAGCAAAGACTTACTAGCCGAGAACACCGGGGAGCTGTTTTTT
CASSKDLLAENTGELFF
>NA|TRBD2|TRBV5-1|TRBJ2-5
TGCGCCAGCAGCTGGGGACTAGCGGGGGAAGAGACCCAGTACTTC
CASSWGLAGEETQYF
>few|NA|TRBV19|TRBJ1-5
TGTGCCAGTAGTATCGGAATTCAGCCCCAGCATTTT
CASSIGIQPQHF
>NA|TRBD1|TRBV5-4|TRBJ1-2
TGTGCCAGCAGCTTGGCAACAGGGGACAGGGAACAGTACTATGGCTACACCTTC
CASSLATGDREQYYGYTF
>NA|NA|TRBV14|TRBJ2-2
TGTGCCAGCACGGAGCTAGCACCGAACACCGGGGAGCTGTTTTTT
CASTELAPNTGELFF
>NA|NA|TRBV5-8|TRBJ2-5
TGTGCCAGCAGCTCCTGGGGGCCCGACTTAGAGACCCAGTACTTC
CASSSWGPDLETQYF
>NA|NA|TRBV19|TRBJ2-2
TGTGCCAGTAGATCCCTTCGGCAGGGAGGATACACCGGGGAGCTGTTTTTT
CASRSLRQGGYTGELFF
>NA|NA|TRBV6-5|TRBJ1-1
TGTGCCAGCAGTTTATATGGGTCTTCCATGAACACTGAAGCTTTCTTT
CASSLYGSSMNTEAFF
>NA|NA|TRBV7-9|TRBJ1-1
TGTGCCAGCAGCTTGGAAGTCGGGGGGAGGGAAGCTTTCTTT
CASSLEVGGREAFF
>NA|NA|TRBV13|TRBJ2-1
TGTGCCAGCAGCTTCGAGCGCCTAAGCTCCTACAATGAGCAGTTCTTC
CASSFERLSSYNEQFF
>NA|NA|TRBV4-1|TRBJ1-5
TGCGCCAGCAGCCAGGACCGGGTCCCCAATCAGCCCCAGCATTTT
CASSQDRVPNQPQHF
>medium-sized|NA|TRBV27|TRBJ2-7
TGTGCCAGCAGTCCCGGACAGCCTTCCTACGAGCAGTACTTC
CASSPGQPSYEQYF
>few|NA|TRBV4-1|TRBJ2-1
TGCGCCAGCAGCCAAGATAGGGCAAGCGGACCCTACAATGAGCAGTTCTTC
CASSQDRASGPYNEQFF
>NA|NA|TRBV13|TRBJ1-1
TGTGCCAGCAGCTTTGAGGAGAACACTGAAGCTTTCTTT
CASSFEENTEAFF
>once|NA|TRBV29-1|TRBJ2-3
TGCAGCGTTGTCCCAGTCGATACGCAGTATTTT
CSVVPVDTQYF
>once|TRBD1|TRBV4-1|TRBJ2-5
TGCGCCAGCAGCGGGACAGAGAAAGAGACCCAGTACTTC
CASSGTEKETQYF
>NA|NA|TRBV10-2|TRBJ2-1
TGCGCCAGCAGTGGTCAAGCGCTAGGTGAGCAGTTCTTC
CASSGQALGEQFF
>NA|NA|TRBV9|TRBJ2-1
TGTGCCAGCAGCGTAGCTTATGGCGTTTACAATGAGCAGTTCTTC
CASSVAYGVYNEQFF
>NA|TRBD1|TRBV18|TRBJ1-5
TGTGCCAGCTCACTACCAGGGGGTCAGCCCCAGCATTTT
CASSLPGGQPQHF
>NA|NA|TRBV27|TRBJ1-5
TGTGCCAGCAGTTTATCCGGGGTTCAGCCCCAGCATTTT
CASSLSGVQPQHF
>NA|NA|TRBV5-4|TRBJ2-6
TGTGCCAGCAGCTCGCGGGCGTCTGGGGCCAACGTCCTGACTTTC
CASSSRASGANVLTF
>NA|TRBD2|TRBV12-5|TRBJ2-1
TGTGCTAGTGGTTTGGGTTGGGAGGGCCCCAACAATGAGCAGTTCTTC
CASGLGWEGPNNEQFF
>NA|NA|TRBV2|TRBJ2-7
TGTGCCAGCAGTGATGTGGGATTCTACGAGCAGTACTTC
CASSDVGFYEQYF
>few|NA|TRBV7-9|TRBJ1-6
TGTGCCAGCAGCTCCCAGGGAGGCAATTCACCCCTCCACTTT
CASSSQGGNSPLHF
>NA|NA|TRBV25-1|TRBJ2-3
TGTGCCAGCAGTGAAAGGGGGGCCCGGGGCGCAGATACGCAGTATTTT
CASSERGARGADTQYF
>NA|TRBD1|TRBV11-3|TRBJ2-1
TGTGCCAGCAGCCAGGGGGCGACCTACAATGAGCAGTTCTTC
CASSQGATYNEQFF
>NA|NA|TRBV11-2|TRBJ2-2
TGTGCCAGCAGGGGGGGCACCGGGGAGCTGTTTTTT
CASRGGTGELFF
>NA|NA|TRBV11-2|TRBJ1-3
TGTGCCAGCAGCTTAAACTCACCCTGGGCAGGGGAAACTGGAAACACCATATATTTT
CASSLNSPWAGETGNTIYF
>NA|TRBD1|TRBV18|TRBJ1-2
TGTGCCAGCTCACCCGGGACAGACAACTATGGCTACACCTTC
CASSPGTDNYGYTF
>few|NA|TRBV9|TRBJ1-4
TGTGCCAGCAGCAGTAGGGAGGGACCTAATGAAAAACTGTTTTTT
CASSSREGPNEKLFF
>NA|NA|TRBV19|TRBJ2-3
TGTGCCAGTAGTAAGGCTCGTCAGGGGCACAGCACAGATACGCAGTATTTT
CASSKARQGHSTDTQYF
>NA|TRBD1|TRBV10-3|TRBJ1-4
TGTGCCATCAGTGAGGGACAGGGAGGGATTTCTAATGAAAAACTGTTTTTT
CAISEGQGGISNEKLFF
>NA|TRBD1|TRBV6-1|TRBJ2-7
TGTGCCAGCAAGAGACAGGGGACCGAGCAGTACTTC
CASKRQGTEQYF
>NA|NA|TRBV6-5|TRBJ1-4
TGTGCCAGCAGTTACAGGGGAGTAGATGAAAAACTGTTTTTT
CASSYRGVDEKLFF
>NA|TRBD1|TRBV5-1|TRBJ2-5
TGCGCCAGCATGTTGGGGGACAGGGGGCTCCAAGAGACCCAGTACTTC
CASMLGDRGLQETQYF
>few|NA|TRBV5-1|TRBJ2-7
TGCGCCAGCAGCTTAAGGTCAGCCTCCTACGAGCAGTACTTC
CASSLRSASYEQYF
>NA|NA|TRBV5-6|TRBJ2-7
TGTGCCAGCAGCTCGGAGCGGACTAACTCCTACGAGCAGTACTTC
CASSSERTNSYEQYF
>NA|NA|TRBV10-2|TRBJ1-3
TGCGCCAGCAGCGCAGGGGCTGGAAACACCATATATTTT
CASSAGAGNTIYF
>few|NA|TRBV27|TRBJ2-6
TGTGCCAGCTACGGCGATGGGGCCAACGTCCTGACTTTC
CASYGDGANVLTF
>NA|TRBD1|TRBV9|TRBJ1-1
TGTGCCAGCAGCGCCCGGGACAGGGAGAGCACTGAAGCTTTCTTT
CASSARDRESTEAFF
>NA|TRBD1|TRBV10-3|TRBJ2-2
TGTGCCATCAGACAGCCAGGGGGCGCCGGGGAGCTGTTTTTT
CAIRQPGGAGELFF
>NA|TRBD2|TRBV19|TRBJ2-7
TGTGCCAGTAGTATCAGCGGGACCATCTACGAGCAGTACTTC
CASSISGTIYEQYF
>NA|TRBD1|TRBV6-5|TRBJ1-6
TGTGCCAGCAGTCGACAGGGGGATTCACCCCTCCACTTT
CASSRQGDSPLHF
>NA|NA|TRBV28|TRBJ1-2
TGTGCCAGCAGTCCCGCTGTGGGGGTTTATGGCTACACCTTC
CASSPAVGVYGYTF
>NA|TRBD1|TRBV6-5|TRBJ1-6
TGTGCCAGCAGTTACCTACAGGGGAATTCACCCCTCCACTTT
CASSYLQGNSPLHF
>once|NA|TRBV7-2|TRBJ2-5
TGTGCCAGCAGCTCAGAACCGGGGCGCCAAGAGACCCAGTACTTC
CASSSEPGRQETQYF
>NA|NA|TRBV6-1|TRBJ2-2
TGTGCCAGCAAAGGGAACAGTAACACCGGGGAGCTGTTTTTT
CASKGNSNTGELFF
>NA|NA|TRBV19|TRBJ2-2
TGTGCCAGCCGATTCTCAGCCTATCCCGGGGAGCTGTTTTTT
CASRFSAYPGELFF
>NA|TRBD2|TRBV5-1|TRBJ2-1
TGCGCCAGCAACCTAGCGGATAATGAGCAGTTCTTC
CASNLADNEQFF
>few|NA|TRBV5-1|TRBJ2-7
TGCGCCAGCAGCTTGGACGCCACCTACGAGCAGTACTTC
CASSLDATYEQYF
>NA|NA|TRBV29-1|TRBJ2-2
TGCAGCGTTGTCAACACCGGGGAGCTGTTTTTT
CSVVNTGELFF